This entry is about one TCR beta chain. Its antigen specificity is not known. Base qualities are missing; no much larger clone stands one base away. CDR1 is given as KGHSH and CDR2 as LQKENI, both from the germline V gene. Relative to germline, V is 3 bases shorter and J is 0 bases shorter, with 11 bases between their ends. The cysteine opens and the phenylalanine closes a CDR3 of 15 amino acids. Only the CDR3 portion is preserved as DNA: 45 bases, with reading frame beginning at the first base. The cohort comprised several hundred healthy bone marrow donors. All cohort members were sampled while nominally healthy, although unrecorded immune exposures were likely present. The donor was CMV seronegative and was included in the group of a few hundred seronegative cohort members. Every donor gave a peripheral blood sample, and the peripheral blood mononuclear cells from that sample were used for TCR beta sequencing. Genomic DNA extraction from the blood cell samples was performed with the Qiagen DNeasy Blood Extraction Kit.

Receptor amplification or capture employed the immunoSEQ multiplex PCR assay. The multiplex PCR relied on a mix of 60 forward primers for TCR Vbeta segments and 13 reverse primers for TCR Jbeta segments. The CDR3 region of rearranged TCR beta genes was amplified from genomic DNA with a multiplex PCR assay. The Illumina HiSeq System was used to sequence the amplified TCR beta libraries as 87-base-pair reads. In the source study's methods: A later analysis tallied roughly 78 million unique TCR beta chains across the 660 or so repertoires, and some 10 million of those chains were shared by two or more donors. Raw reads were error-corrected and collapsed into unique sequences by a nearest-neighbor algorithm in which closely related sequences were merged to remove PCR and sequencing errors. V, D and J gene segments were assigned by aligning CDR3 sequences to IMGT reference sequences. For a sequence to be retained, a match of at least six nucleotides to both a V gene segment and a J gene segment was required. A rearrangement counted as productive if the CDR3 had no stop codons and remained in frame with V and J, and every other rearrangement counted as non-productive. CDR3 was defined according to IMGT convention as the region running from the second conserved V-encoded cysteine to the conserved J-encoded phenylalanine. Sequences without an unambiguous match to a single V gene segment were excluded from the earlier analysis of a few hundred of the donors. An earlier analysis of several hundred of the donors classified V segments as functional when productive rearrangements were above 56.7% and as segregating when the standard deviation between donors was above 5%. A statistical classification framework was developed to diagnose cytomegalovirus status using the catalog of TCR beta chain sequences. In a later analysis, TCR nucleotide sequences were compared against IMGT/GENE-DB human TR gene sequences so that V and J genes could be assigned. A later analysis assigned CDR3 sequences and most-parsimonious VDJ recombination scenarios with the TCRdist pipeline. In a later analysis, each TCR beta chain was defined by its CDR3 amino acid sequence together with its V-gene family, and reads without a unique V-gene family were excluded. As a way to deal with suspected cross-contamination and a sequencing artifact, a later analysis dropped 640 or so nucleotide sequences that were highly shared and had low generation probability. In a later analysis, a clonal expansion index was calculated for each public chain from normalized within-repertoire ranks of inferred template counts. In a later analysis, generation probabilities were computed with a VDJ recombination model fitted to out-of-frame rearrangements, and the resulting probabilities were checked against IGoR. In a later analysis, TCR-TCR, TCR-HLA and TCR-CMV co-occurrence was scored with hypergeometric tests, and a repertoire-size bias correction was applied to TCR pairs. False discovery rates were estimated in a later analysis by permuting HLA or CMV assignments 20 times. In a later analysis, co-occurring TCRs were grouped using DBSCAN, and TCRdist sequence similarity was added for clustering within HLA-allele-positive subsets. Repertoires with fewer than 30,000 or more than 120,000 public chains, plus five repertoires with anomalous nucleotide sharing, were excluded from co-occurrence clustering. TCRdb limited this immuneACCESS table to in-frame rearrangements with V and J called. A share of clones is missing; checked studies link under half to unresolved V genes, and the rest is unexplained. V and J calls and clone size are those listed in that table; D and trimming were worked out from the DNA. In all, the sample holds over 75,000 clones, and 75% to 80% of those were seen once. The top ten clones comprise roughly 6% of the sample.

These data come from a study of cytomegalovirus exposure and HLA in healthy donors (dated by TCRdb to about 2017). Notes on the research overall: In an earlier analysis of 587 of the donors, 276 Gb of sequence data and roughly 100 million unique TCR beta sequences from 150 million to 200 million T cells were reported. An early release that covered fewer than 750 HLA-typed donors contained approximately 290 gigabases of sequencing data and around 85 million unique TCR sequences. Among the roughly 400 genotyped donors, around 81% belonged to the genetic ancestry cluster associated with self-reported Caucasian donors. The study aimed to test whether cataloging public T cell receptors could reveal signatures of past pathogen exposure. The study profiled the T cell repertoires of 666 subjects by immunosequencing and related them to cytomegalovirus serostatus. In addition to the first cohort of roughly 670 subjects, a separate validation cohort of 130 or so different subjects was used. The study combined high-throughput TCR immunosequencing, statistical association of individual TCRs with disease status, and machine learning to predict cytomegalovirus infection status. In a later analysis, previously published TCR beta repertoires from 500 to 750 donors were re-analyzed and high-resolution HLA genotyping was added so that TCR occurrence patterns could be studied. Rather than drawing on any new phenotypic data, the later analysis identified candidate immune exposures from TCR beta sequences and the way those sequences occurred across donors. An earlier analysis of roughly 600 of the donors used high-throughput TCR beta sequencing to judge whether each TCR beta V gene segment behaved as functional or pseudogenic. Donor age, sex, ethnicity and CMV serostatus were collected together with the repertoire data. In a later genetic analysis, genome-wide SNP genotypes for about 55% of the roughly 700 donors were used, and that subset was treated as a discovery cohort. Every repertoire in the discovery cohort had been generated on one and the same sequencing platform. Both class I and class II loci were covered by HLA typing, at four-digit resolution. Typing coverage varied by locus: about 629-640 donors for A, B, C, DRB1 and DQB1; around 560 for DQA1; over 600 for DPA1; under 490 for DPB1. Four to six DR-DQ haplotypes were handled as single units for association and clustering, since linkage in the cohort was strong. Among about 370 genotyped donors of the cohort, an average of around 220,000 unique TCR beta nucleotide sequences was sequenced per donor, of which approximately 18% were non-productive.

On the study overall, not on this receptor specifically: A later analysis found that HLA-associated TCR beta chains were more clonally expanded and had lower generation probabilities than equally common non-associated chains. Several of the top co-occurrence clusters appeared to be linked to parvovirus B19, influenza, CMV and Epstein-Barr virus, according to a later analysis. At a false discovery rate of 0.05, a later analysis linked some 18,000 TCR beta sequences to specific HLA alleles. A group of highly shared sequence variants was considered likely to be a technical artifact of the sequencing pipeline. In an earlier analysis of about 600 of the donors, most TCR beta V segments appeared in productive rearrangements about 90% or about 30% of the time, broadly matching IMGT annotations. The cohort was sequenced for TCR beta chains only, and without alpha or paired-chain data the features that could be detected were limited. Presence/absence analyses assumed roughly uniform sequencing depth across donors, an assumption that may not hold. Strong co-occurrence of HLA alleles, especially DR and DQ, made assigning TCR associations to individual alleles difficult. Cytomegalovirus status was reported to be diagnosed by the classifier with high specificity and sensitivity in both the original and validation cohorts. According to a later analysis, most CMV-associated TCR beta chains appeared to be HLA-restricted, and the HLA associations seemed to be driven largely by CMV exposure. In a later analysis, the rate of TCR association differed among HLA loci, with DRB1 alleles having the most associated TCRs and HLA-C alleles having the fewest. For the cohort, immune exposure information was limited to CMV serostatus. Because HLA typing was missing for some donors at each locus, association tests included only the typed subset. A later genetic analysis reported fewer N-insertions in productive TCRs among donors in an Asian-associated ancestry cluster than the approximately 670-donor mean. In vitro tests confirmed that three of the cytomegalovirus-associated TCR beta chains recognize cytomegalovirus antigens. The study gave a list of some 150 TCR beta chains associated with cytomegalovirus. The 87-base-pair reads could not distinguish some IMGT-functional V segments, including TRBV6-2 and TRBV6-3, so those segments were excluded. While some public TCRs were present in many individuals, most TCR sequences turned up only very rarely across donors. V-gene and J-gene trimming of TCR beta chains was associated with a missense DCLRE1C variant in a later genetic analysis, and the association was replicated in an independent cohort. Linkage disequilibrium might explain the correlated functional status among segregating V segments, but an unknown experimental factor could not be excluded. The earlier analysis of nearly 600 of the donors excluded roughly 16 rarely observed V segments, including chromosome 9 orphons, because counts were too low. It was suggested by the authors that the approach could potentially be generalized to other disease states and immunological phenotypes. A further reported finding was that TCR beta sequences accurately predicted the HLA-A and HLA-B alleles for most subjects in the first cohort.

The sequenced sample consisted of PBMCs. The TCR was taken from a female donor in good health and CMV-seronegative. This chain is built from TRBV18 and TRBJ1-1, with TRBD1 as a weak D call on 5 bases. At the DNA level, the sequence is TGTGCCAGCTCACCCCAGACAGACATGAACACTGAAGCTTTCTTT. Its coded protein is CASSPQTDMNTEAFF.